A selection of T cell receptor beta chains follows, all from one sample in a study of cytomegalovirus exposure and HLA in healthy donors. Some clones are missing from TCRdb's copy, which holds only in-frame ones; the method was immunoSEQ multiplex PCR. The sample lists about 120,000 clones, more than 70% occurring once. Sequencing used PBMCs. The receptors come from a woman in her 30s in good health and CMV-seronegative. CDR3s include the opening cysteine and the closing phenylalanine or tryptophan. Each record gives: V gene, J gene, CDR3 protein.

v_gene: TRBV5-6; j_gene: TRBJ2-1; CDR3aa: CASSAGAAYNEQFF
v_gene: TRBV5-6; j_gene: TRBJ2-2; CDR3aa: CASSLDGGATNTGELFF
v_gene: TRBV30; j_gene: TRBJ1-6; CDR3aa: CAWSAPTGSSYNSPLHF
v_gene: TRBV7-2; j_gene: TRBJ2-3; CDR3aa: CASSLRQGARTDTQYF
v_gene: TRBV6-1; j_gene: TRBJ1-2; CDR3aa: CASSEANDRVHGYTF
v_gene: TRBV6-6; j_gene: TRBJ1-4; CDR3aa: CASRRTETEKLFF
v_gene: TRBV19; j_gene: TRBJ2-7; CDR3aa: CASIGTGQGRYEQYF
v_gene: TRBV4-3; j_gene: TRBJ1-6; CDR3aa: CASSQVRQDNSPLHF
v_gene: TRBV18; j_gene: TRBJ2-7; CDR3aa: CASSPESYEQYF
v_gene: TRBV20-1; j_gene: TRBJ2-7; CDR3aa: CSARRDEQYF
v_gene: TRBV19; j_gene: TRBJ1-4; CDR3aa: CASSIPATNEKLFF
v_gene: TRBV20-1; j_gene: TRBJ2-5; CDR3aa: CSAPLGTQYF
v_gene: TRBV6-1; j_gene: TRBJ2-2; CDR3aa: CASSWLDTGELFF